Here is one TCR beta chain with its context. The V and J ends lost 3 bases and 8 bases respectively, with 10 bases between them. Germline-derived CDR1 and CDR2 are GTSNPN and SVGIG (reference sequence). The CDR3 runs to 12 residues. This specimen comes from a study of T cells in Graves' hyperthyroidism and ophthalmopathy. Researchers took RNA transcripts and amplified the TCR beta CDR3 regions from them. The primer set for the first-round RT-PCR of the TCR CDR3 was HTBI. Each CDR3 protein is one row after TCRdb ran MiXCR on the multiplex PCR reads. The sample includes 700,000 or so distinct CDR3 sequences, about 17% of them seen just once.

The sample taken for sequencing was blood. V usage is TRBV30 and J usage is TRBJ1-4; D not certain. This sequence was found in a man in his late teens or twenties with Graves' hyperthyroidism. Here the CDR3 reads CAWSASREKLFF. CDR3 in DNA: TGTGCCTGGAGCGCTTCAAGGGAAAAACTGTTTTTT.